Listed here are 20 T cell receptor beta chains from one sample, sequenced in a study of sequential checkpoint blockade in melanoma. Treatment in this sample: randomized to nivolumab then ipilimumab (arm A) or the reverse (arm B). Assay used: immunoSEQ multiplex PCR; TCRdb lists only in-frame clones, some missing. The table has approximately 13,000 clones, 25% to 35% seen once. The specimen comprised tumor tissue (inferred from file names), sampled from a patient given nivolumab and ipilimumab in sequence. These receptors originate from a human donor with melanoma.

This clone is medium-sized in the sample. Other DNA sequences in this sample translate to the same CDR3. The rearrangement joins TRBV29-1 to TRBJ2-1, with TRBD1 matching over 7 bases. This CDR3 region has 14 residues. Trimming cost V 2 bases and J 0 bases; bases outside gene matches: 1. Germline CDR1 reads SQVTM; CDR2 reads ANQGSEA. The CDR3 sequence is CSVERDSSYNEQFF. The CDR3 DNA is TGCAGCGTTGAAAGGGACAGCTCCTACAATGAGCAGTTCTTC.

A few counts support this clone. The CDR3 here is CASSLTEGGTEAFF. CDR3 in DNA: TGTGCCAGCAGCTTAACCGAGGGGGGCACTGAAGCTTTCTTT. The chain couples TRBV11-3 to TRBJ1-1; tentative D call: TRBD1 (6 bases). Germline CDR1 is SGHNT and CDR2 is YENEEA. V dropped 2 bases and J dropped 4 bases, with 11 bases sitting between them. The CDR3 runs to 14 residues. The whole variable domain, remainder taken from reference TRBV11-3 and TRBJ1-1, is EAGVVQSPRYKIIEKKQPVAFWCNPISGHNTLYWYLQNLGQGPELLIRYENEEAVDDSQLPKDRFSAERLKGVDSTLKIQPAELGDSAVYLCASSLTEGGTEAFFGQGTRLTVV.

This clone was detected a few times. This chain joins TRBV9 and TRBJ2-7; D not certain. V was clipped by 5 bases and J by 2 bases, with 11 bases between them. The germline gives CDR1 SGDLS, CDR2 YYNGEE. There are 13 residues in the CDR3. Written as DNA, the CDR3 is TGTGCCAGCAGTGCTGACTCGGCCTACGAGCAGTACTTC. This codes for CASSADSAYEQYF.

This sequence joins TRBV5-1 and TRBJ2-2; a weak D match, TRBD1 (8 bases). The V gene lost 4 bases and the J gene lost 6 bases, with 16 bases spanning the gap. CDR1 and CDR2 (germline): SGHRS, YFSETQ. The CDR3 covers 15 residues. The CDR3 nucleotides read TGCGCCAGCAGCCGAACAGGGGGGGAGTCCGGGGAGCTGTTTTTT. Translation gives CASSRTGGESGELFF.

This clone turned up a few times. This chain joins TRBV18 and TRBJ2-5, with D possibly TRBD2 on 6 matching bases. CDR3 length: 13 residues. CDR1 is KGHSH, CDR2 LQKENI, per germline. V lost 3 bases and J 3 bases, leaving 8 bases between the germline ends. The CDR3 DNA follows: TGTGCCAGCTCACCCGGGAGAGAAGAGACCCAGTACTTC. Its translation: CASSPGREETQYF.

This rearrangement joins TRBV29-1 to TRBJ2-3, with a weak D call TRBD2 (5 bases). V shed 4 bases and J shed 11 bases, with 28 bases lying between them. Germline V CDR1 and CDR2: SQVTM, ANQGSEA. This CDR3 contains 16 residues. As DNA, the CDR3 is TGCAGCGTTGGTTTGGCAGGCCGGACTTTTGCGTGGGAGCAGTATTTT. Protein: CSVGLAGRTFAWEQYF.

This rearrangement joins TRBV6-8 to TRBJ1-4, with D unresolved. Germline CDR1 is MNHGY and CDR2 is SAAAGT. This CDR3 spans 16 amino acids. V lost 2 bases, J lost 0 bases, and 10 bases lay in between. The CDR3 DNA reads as TGTGCCAGCAGTTACGAAAGCTTCGCAACTAATGAAAAACTGTTTTTT. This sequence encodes CASSYESFATNEKLFF.

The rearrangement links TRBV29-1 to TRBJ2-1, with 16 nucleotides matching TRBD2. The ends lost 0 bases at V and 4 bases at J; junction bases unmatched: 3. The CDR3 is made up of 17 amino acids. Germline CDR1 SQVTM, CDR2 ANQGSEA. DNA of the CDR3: TGCAGCGTTGAAGAACCGGGACTAGCGGGAGGGTACAATGAGCAGTTCTTC. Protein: CSVEEPGLAGGYNEQFF.

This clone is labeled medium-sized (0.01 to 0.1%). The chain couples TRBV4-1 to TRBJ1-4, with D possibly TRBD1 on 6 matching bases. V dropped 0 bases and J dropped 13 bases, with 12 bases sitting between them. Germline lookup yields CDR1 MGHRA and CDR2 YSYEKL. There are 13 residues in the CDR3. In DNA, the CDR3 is TGCGCCAGCAGCCAAGACCAGGGGACTGGACTGTTTTTT. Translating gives CASSQDQGTGLFF.

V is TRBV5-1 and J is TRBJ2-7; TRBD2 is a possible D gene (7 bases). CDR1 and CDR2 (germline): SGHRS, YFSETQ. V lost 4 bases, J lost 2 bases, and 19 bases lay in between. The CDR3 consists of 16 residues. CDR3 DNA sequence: TGCGCCAGCAGCCCGTTTAGGGGGAGGGCCCCCTACGAGCAGTACTTC. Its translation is CASSPFRGRAPYEQYF.

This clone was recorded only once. The DNA for the CDR3 is TGCAGCGTTGAAATCGGCGGCAATCAGCCCCAGCATTTT. Its protein product is CSVEIGGNQPQHF. The chain recombines TRBV29-1 with TRBJ1-5; D unclear. V was shortened by 2 bases and J by 2 bases, with 7 bases between the two germline ends. Germline V lookup: CDR1 SQVTM, CDR2 ANQGSEA. The CDR3 loop spans 13 amino acids.

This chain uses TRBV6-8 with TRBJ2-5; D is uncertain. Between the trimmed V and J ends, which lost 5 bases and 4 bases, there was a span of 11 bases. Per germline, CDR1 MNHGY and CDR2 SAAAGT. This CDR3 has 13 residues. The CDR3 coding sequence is TGTGCCAGCAGTCGCTCGGCGTTAGAGACCCAGTACTTC. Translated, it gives CASSRSALETQYF.

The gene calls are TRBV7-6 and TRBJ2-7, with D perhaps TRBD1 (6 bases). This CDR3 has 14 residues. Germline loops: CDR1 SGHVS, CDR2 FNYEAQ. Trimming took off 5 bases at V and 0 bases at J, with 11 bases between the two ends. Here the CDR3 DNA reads TGTGCCAGCAGCCCGAAGGACAGCTCCTACGAGCAGTACTTC. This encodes CASSPKDSSYEQYF.

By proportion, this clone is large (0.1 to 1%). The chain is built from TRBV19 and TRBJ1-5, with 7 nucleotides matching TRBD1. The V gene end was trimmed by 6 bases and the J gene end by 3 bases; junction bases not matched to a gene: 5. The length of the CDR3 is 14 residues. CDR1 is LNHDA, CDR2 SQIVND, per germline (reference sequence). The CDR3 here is CASSLGGLNQPQHF. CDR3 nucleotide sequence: TGTGCCAGTAGCCTAGGGGGCCTCAATCAGCCCCAGCATTTT.

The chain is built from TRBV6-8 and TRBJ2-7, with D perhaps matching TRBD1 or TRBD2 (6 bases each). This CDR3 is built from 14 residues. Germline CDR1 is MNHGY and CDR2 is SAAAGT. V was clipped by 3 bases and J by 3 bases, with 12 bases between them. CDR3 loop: CASSYNRGLYEQYF. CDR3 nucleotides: TGTGCCAGCAGTTATAACCGGGGGCTCTACGAGCAGTACTTC.

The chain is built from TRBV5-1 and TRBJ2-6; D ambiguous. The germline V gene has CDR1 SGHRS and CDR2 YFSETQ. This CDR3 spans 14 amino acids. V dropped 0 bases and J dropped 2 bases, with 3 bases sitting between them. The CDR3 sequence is CASSLGAGANVLTF. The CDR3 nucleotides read TGCGCCAGCAGCTTGGGGGCTGGGGCCAACGTCCTGACTTTC.

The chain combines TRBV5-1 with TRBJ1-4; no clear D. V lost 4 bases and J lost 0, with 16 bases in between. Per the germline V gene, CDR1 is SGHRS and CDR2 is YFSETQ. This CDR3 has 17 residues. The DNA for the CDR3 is TGCGCCAGCAGCCCGGTAGAGGGTTGGTCAACTAATGAAAAACTGTTTTTT. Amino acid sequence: CASSPVEGWSTNEKLFF.

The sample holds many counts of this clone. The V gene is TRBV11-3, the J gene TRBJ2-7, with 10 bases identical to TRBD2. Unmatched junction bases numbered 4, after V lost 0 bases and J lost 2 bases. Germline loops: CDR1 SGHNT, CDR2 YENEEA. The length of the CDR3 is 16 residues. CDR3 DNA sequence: TGTGCCAGCAGCTTAGATGGTCTAGCGGGAGCCTACGAGCAGTACTTC. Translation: CASSLDGLAGAYEQYF.

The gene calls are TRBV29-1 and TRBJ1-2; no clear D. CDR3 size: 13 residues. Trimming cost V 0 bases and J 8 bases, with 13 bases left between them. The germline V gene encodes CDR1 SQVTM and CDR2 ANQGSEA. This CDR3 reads CSVEETGEGGYTF. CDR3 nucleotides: TGCAGCGTTGAAGAGACGGGAGAGGGAGGCTACACCTTC.

The CDR3 nucleotides read TGTGCCAGCAGCTGGACTAGCGGGAGTCGTAATGAGCAGTTCTTC. It codes for CASSWTSGSRNEQFF. The chain carries TRBV11-3 and TRBJ2-1, with 13 bases identical to TRBD2. CDR1 and CDR2 (germline): SGHNT, YENEEA. The trim removed 4 bases at V and 7 bases at J, leaving 4 bases unmatched. This CDR3 has 15 residues.